These 4 T cell receptor beta chains came from one sample sequenced in a study of cytomegalovirus exposure and HLA in healthy donors. PCR amplification relied on 60 Vbeta primers (plus 13 Jbeta primers). Assay: immunoSEQ multiplex PCR; the TCRdb copy retains only in-frame clones and omits some. This sample has 100,000 to 150,000 clones, with about two thirds found just once. Sequencing was done on a sample of PBMCs. The receptors originated from a man aged 25 to 40 in good health and CMV-seronegative.

This clone was detected only a few times. The V gene is TRBV6-4, the J gene TRBJ2-3; 8 bases agree with TRBD2. The V gene's germline CDR1 is MRHNA and CDR2 SNTAGT. Unmatched junction bases numbered 4, after V lost 3 bases and J lost 2 bases. The CDR3 spans 15 residues. DNA for the CDR3: TGTGCCAGCAGTGAAGGCGGGGGGACCACAGATACGCAGTATTTT. Translated: CASSEGGGTTDTQYF.

The rearrangement joins TRBV27 to TRBJ2-7; 8 positions match TRBD2. Germline V gene lookup returns CDR1 MNHEY and CDR2 SMNVEV (reference sequence). The CDR3 has 12 amino acids. V was pared by 5 bases and J by 12 bases, with 9 bases of the junction left unmatched. The CDR3 DNA reads TGTGCCAGCAGTCCCGGACTAGCCAGATGGTACTTC. It yields the protein CASSPGLARWYF.

This sequence joins TRBV7-2 and TRBJ2-1, with 7 bases fitting TRBD2. The ends lost 6 bases at V and 7 bases at J; junction bases unmatched: 12. The germline gives CDR1 SGHTA, CDR2 FQGNSA. This CDR3 region has 15 residues. The CDR3 sequence: CASSLGLIAGNEQFF. The CDR3 DNA sequence: TGTGCCAGCAGTCTGGGGCTGATAGCGGGTAATGAGCAGTTCTTC. The full variable domain, completed using reference TRBV7-2 and TRBJ2-1, is GAGVSQSPSNKVTEKGKDVELRCDPISGHTALYWYRQSLGQGLEFLIYFQGNSAPDKSGLPSDRFSAERTGGSVSTLTIQRTQQEDSAVYLCASSLGLIAGNEQFFGPGTRLTVL.

This clone was seen more than once but under ten times. The chain couples TRBV6-1 to TRBJ2-2; TRBD1 might be the D (5 bases). V was pared by 2 bases and J by 1 base, with 8 bases between. Per the germline V gene, CDR1 is MNHNS and CDR2 is SASEGT. The CDR3 is 15 amino acids. CDR3 coding DNA: TGTGCCAGCAGTGAATTAAGGGGGAACACCGGGGAGCTGTTTTTT. The encoded protein is CASSELRGNTGELFF.